This T cell receptor beta chain was found in a study of blood T cell repertoires in COVID-19. Turning to the study itself: T cells, B-cell-depleted T cells, or PBMCs provided the cDNA or gDNA that served as material.

The protocol was immunoSEQ multiplex PCR, while the TCRdb copy is restricted to in-frame clones and leaves out a portion. Of about 100,000 clones listed, around 88% are singletons. CDR3 length: 15 amino acids. Trimming cost V 5 bases and J 7 bases, with 17 bases left between them. Germline values: CDR1 SGHTA, CDR2 FQGNSA. V usage is TRBV7-2 and J usage is TRBJ1-4; weak D call: TRBD1 (5 bases). Material: peripheral blood. The TCR sequence derives from a human donor in a cohort sampled during active COVID-19. This CDR3 is CASSPRRQKSEKLFF. CDR3 DNA sequence: TGTGCCAGCAGCCCCCGACGACAGAAAAGTGAAAAACTGTTTTTT.